This T cell receptor beta chain was found in a study of cytomegalovirus exposure and HLA in healthy donors. Study background: The 100 to 150 validation repertoires matched the roughly 700 first-cohort repertoires in platform, a later analysis reported.

Regarding the study as a whole: The tendency of first-cohort TCR clusters to co-occur in the 120 or so validation repertoires was identified by a subsequent analysis. The study recorded fewer than 200 TCR beta chains that were cytomegalovirus-associated. Generally TCR sequences proved uncommon, though certain public TCRs appeared in numerous donors.

Libraries were prepared by immunoSEQ multiplex PCR; TCRdb keeps only in-frame clonotypes and omits some of them. Seen here are 120,000 or so clones, approximately 92% observed once, and the top ten hold approximately 1%. Details on this clone: Its antigen remains unknown.

Per the germline V gene, CDR1 is SNHLY and CDR2 is FYNNEI. CDR3 length: 16 amino acids. V gave up 8 bases and J gave up 3 bases, with 22 bases separating them. The specimen was PBMCs. The genes are TRBV2 and TRBJ1-1; no clear D. This TCR was recovered from a woman between 18 and 30 years old in good health and CMV-seronegative. The CDR3 is CASSKRQPGSHTEAFF. Here the CDR3 DNA reads TGTGCCAGCTCCAAGCGGCAGCCTGGAAGTCACACTGAAGCTTTCTTT.